A selection of T cell receptor beta chains follows, all from one sample in a study of T cell changes during pregnancy in multiple sclerosis. The repertoire was sequenced with immunoSEQ multiplex PCR; TCRdb's copy has only in-frame clones and lacks some. The sample carries about 60,000 clones, 91% recorded once. Sequencing used CD4+ T cells from peripheral blood mononuclear cells, obtained in the first trimester of pregnancy. The receptor source for this set is a female donor with multiple sclerosis, enrolled in a pregnancy study. The CDR3 runs from the conserved cysteine through the conserved F or W. D genes are given only for firm matches.

D: .; V: TRBV6-5; J: TRBJ1-1; CDR3: CASTGEGSGTEAFF
D: TRBD2; V: TRBV9; J: TRBJ2-5; CDR3: CASSVDTSGGLQETQYF
D: .; V: TRBV5-6; J: TRBJ1-5; CDR3: CASSQLTLRDQPQHF
D: .; V: TRBV7-8; J: TRBJ2-1; CDR3: CASSLVSRADEQFF
D: .; V: TRBV7-2; J: TRBJ1-3; CDR3: CASSLETGARRRGNTIYF
D: TRBD1; V: TRBV7-2; J: TRBJ2-1; CDR3: CASSLVKGALNEQFF
D: TRBD1; V: TRBV19; J: TRBJ2-7; CDR3: CASSGDRGLSSYEQYF
D: .; V: TRBV19; J: TRBJ2-6; CDR3: CASTPRGEASGANVLTF
D: .; V: TRBV19; J: TRBJ2-7; CDR3: CASSMRGSSYEQYF
D: .; V: TRBV7-2; J: TRBJ1-2; CDR3: CASSPPSGLSNYGYTF
D: .; V: TRBV19; J: TRBJ1-1; CDR3: CASSIGSGAFF